This T cell receptor beta chain derives from a study of T cells after yellow fever vaccination. Across the whole study: Preparation used SMART-Seq v4 Ultra Low Input for the low-cell-number fractions.

Trimming removed 6 bases at V and 6 bases at J, with 17 bases between. From germline, CDR1 is MDHEN and CDR2 SYDVKM. This CDR3 has 14 amino acids. This clonotype was observed many times. Its specificity is unknown. Study observations and caveats: It was a weaker secondary response, yet one that peaked faster, at day 5 versus 15. Reappearance after the booster was observed for most primary-vaccination clones (96% CD4, roughly 90% CD8).

TCRdb reprocessed the 5' RACE reads with MiXCR, giving one entry per CDR3 protein. The repertoire includes 200,000 to 300,000 distinct CDR3 sequences, roughly 6.8% of them detected once, and 0.8% to 1.2% sits in the top ten. J is TRBJ2-5 and V is TRBV28; D tentatively reads TRBD1 or TRBD2 (5 bases each). Sequenced material: CD4+ T cells sorted from PBMCs, taken on the day of the yellow fever booster vaccination. The sequence was obtained from a man aged 25 to 40 who received the YFV17D yellow fever vaccine. DNA of the CDR3: TGTGCCAGCAGAGTACCGGGACCCGACAAGACCCAGTACTTC. Protein: CASRVPGPDKTQYF. The complete variable domain, with remaining parts taken from reference TRBV28 and TRBJ2-5, reads DVKVTQSSRYLVKRTGEKVFLECVQDMDHENMFWYRQDPGLGLRLIYFSYDVKMKEKGDIPEGYSVSREKKERFSLILESASTNQTSMYLCASRVPGPDKTQYFGPGTRLLVL.